This TCR beta chain was documented in a study of Ad26.COV2.S vaccination and SARS-CoV-2 variants. Overall study results and limits: Substantial breadth in spike-specific CD8+ and CD4+ T cell responses was reportedly seen after vaccination. Spike-specific TCR breadth in vaccine recipients exceeded that seen in placebo recipients.

Sequencing was performed with immunoSEQ multiplex PCR; in TCRdb, only in-frame clones are kept and a portion is missing. The table has 180,000 or so clones, roughly 87% seen once. Germline V gene lookup returns CDR1 LGHNA and CDR2 YNFKEQ. The CDR3 is 18 amino acids. Trimming removed 0 bases from V and 5 bases from J; junction bases left unmatched: 11. About this clone: What it binds is not known.

The specimen was peripheral blood, collected after recovery from COVID-19. The chain has TRBV4-2 and TRBJ2-5, with 11 positions matching TRBD2. The receptor was isolated from a human donor who had recovered from COVID-19. The CDR3: CASSQDNSLAGGWETQYF. The CDR3 DNA reads TGTGCCAGCAGCCAAGATAACAGTCTAGCGGGAGGATGGGAGACCCAGTACTTC.